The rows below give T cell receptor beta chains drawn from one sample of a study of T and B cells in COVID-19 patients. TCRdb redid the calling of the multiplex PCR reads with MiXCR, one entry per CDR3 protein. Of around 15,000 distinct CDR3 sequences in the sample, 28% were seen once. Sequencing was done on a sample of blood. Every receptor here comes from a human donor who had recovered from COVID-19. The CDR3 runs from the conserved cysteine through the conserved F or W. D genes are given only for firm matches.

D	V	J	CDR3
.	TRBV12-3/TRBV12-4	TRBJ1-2	CASTWGNYGYTF
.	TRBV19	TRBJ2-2	CATRGGTTNTGELFF
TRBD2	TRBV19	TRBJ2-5	CASSLSGTSVETQYF
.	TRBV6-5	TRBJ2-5	CASRQSTGRFGLETQYF
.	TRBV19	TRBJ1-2	CASSIVLMNYGYTF
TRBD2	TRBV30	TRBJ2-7	CAWGGEQYEQYF
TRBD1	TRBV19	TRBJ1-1	CASSSRDRGFMNTEAFF
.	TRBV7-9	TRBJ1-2	CASSYLQAHGYTF
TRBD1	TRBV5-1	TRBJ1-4	CASRGGTGRSNEKLFF
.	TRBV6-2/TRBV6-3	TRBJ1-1	CAGSWGGTEAFF
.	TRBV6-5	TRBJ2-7	CASSEAPAYEQYF
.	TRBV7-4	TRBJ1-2	CASTKQEGMGYGYTF
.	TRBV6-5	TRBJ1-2	CASSYRQDYGYTF
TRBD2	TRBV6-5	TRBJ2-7	CASRPGGGGSYEQYF
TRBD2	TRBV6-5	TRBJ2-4	CASSFGTSSNIQYF
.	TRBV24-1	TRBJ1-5	CATSPSGGNQPQHF
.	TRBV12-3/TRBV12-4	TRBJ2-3	CASRLLWTYTQYF
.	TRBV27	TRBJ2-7	CASGFQGGAYEQYF
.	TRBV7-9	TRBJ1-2	CASSLKDAYGYTF
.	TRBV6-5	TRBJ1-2	CASSSTQARYGYTF
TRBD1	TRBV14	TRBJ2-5	CASRRQGQETQYF
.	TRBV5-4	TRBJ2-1	CASSLWDGREQFF
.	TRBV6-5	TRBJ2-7	CASSPTGAYEQYF
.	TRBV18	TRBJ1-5	CASSPSAVSNQPQHF
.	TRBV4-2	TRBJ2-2	CASSRRGDGTGELFF
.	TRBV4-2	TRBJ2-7	CASSQTQGYEQYF
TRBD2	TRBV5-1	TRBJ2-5	CASSLAVAGAETQYF
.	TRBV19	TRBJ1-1	CASSIPPPGNTEAFF
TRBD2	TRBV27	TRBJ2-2	CASRWGGETGELFF
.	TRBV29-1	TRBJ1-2	CSATIRGDWGYTF
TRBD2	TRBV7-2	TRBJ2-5	CASSLGGGRKTQYF
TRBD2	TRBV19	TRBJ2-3	CASSPGTSGGAIDTQYF
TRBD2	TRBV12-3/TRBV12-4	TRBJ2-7	CASSLEGLFDEQYF
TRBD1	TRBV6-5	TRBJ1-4	CASSSSQGTNEKLFF
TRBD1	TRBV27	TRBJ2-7	CASSWIPGQGYEQYF
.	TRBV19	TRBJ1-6	CASSPEDYNSPLHF
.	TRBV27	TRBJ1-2	CASRLNSGGAMGYTF
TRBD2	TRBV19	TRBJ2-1	CASSIISGGADEQFF
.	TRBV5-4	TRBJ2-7	CASSSRLVRPYEQYF
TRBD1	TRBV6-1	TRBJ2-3	CASSERQGDTQYF
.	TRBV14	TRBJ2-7	CASSRALRGTYEQYF
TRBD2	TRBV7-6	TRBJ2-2	CASSVPGLAGGLNTGELFF
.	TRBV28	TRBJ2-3	CASRAEADTQYF
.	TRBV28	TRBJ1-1	CASSSRPSSAPRPAFF
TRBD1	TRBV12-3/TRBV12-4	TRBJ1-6	CASRDTGGLYNSPLHF
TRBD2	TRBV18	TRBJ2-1	CASSPAGGNNEQFF
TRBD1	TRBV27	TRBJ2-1	CASSFMRGDRGRNEQFF
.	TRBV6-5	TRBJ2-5	CASSYSRQIQETQYF
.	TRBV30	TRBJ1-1	CAWTGNSGTEAFF
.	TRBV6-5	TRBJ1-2	CASSGNRMGYTF
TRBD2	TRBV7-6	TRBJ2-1	CASSLFSGVYNEQFF
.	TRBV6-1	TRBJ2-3	CASVLRGADTDTQYF